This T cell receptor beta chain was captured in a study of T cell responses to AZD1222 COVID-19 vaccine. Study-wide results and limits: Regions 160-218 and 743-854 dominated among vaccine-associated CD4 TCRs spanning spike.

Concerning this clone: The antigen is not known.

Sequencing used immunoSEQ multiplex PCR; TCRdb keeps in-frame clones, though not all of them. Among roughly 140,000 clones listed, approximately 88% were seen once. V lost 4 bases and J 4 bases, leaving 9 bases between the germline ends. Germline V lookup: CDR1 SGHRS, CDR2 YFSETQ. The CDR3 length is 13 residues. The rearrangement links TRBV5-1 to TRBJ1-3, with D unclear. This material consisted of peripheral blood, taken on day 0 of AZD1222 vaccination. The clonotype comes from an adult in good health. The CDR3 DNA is TGCGCCAGCAGCCTGAATACGGGAAACACCATATATTTT. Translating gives CASSLNTGNTIYF.